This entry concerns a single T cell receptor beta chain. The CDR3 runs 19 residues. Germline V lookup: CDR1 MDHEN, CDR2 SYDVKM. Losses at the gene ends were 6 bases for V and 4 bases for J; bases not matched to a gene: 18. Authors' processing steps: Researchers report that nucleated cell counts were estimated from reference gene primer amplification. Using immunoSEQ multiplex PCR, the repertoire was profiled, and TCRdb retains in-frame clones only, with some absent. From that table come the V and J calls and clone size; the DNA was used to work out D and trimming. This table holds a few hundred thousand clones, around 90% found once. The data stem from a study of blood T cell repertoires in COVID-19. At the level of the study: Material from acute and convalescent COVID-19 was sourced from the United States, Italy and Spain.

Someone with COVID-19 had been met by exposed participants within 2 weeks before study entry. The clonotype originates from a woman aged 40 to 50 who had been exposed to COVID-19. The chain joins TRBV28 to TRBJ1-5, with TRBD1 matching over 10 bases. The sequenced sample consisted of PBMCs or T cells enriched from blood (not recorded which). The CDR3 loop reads CASRHSRGQGIEVNQPQHF. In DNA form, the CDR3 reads TGTGCCAGCAGACATAGTCGGGGACAGGGGATTGAGGTAAATCAGCCCCAGCATTTT.